The entry below gives a single T cell receptor beta chain sequence along with its context. The antigen is not known. The authors isolated at least 7 million PBMCs per sample. The sample comes from a study of blood T cells in healthy people across ages. Combining a sample-barcoded 5' primer with a J-beta primer mix, a second PCR ran for roughly 6 to 12 cycles. One entry per CDR3 protein results from TCRdb running MiXCR on the 5' RACE reads. The sample carries roughly 1 million distinct CDR3 sequences, 25% recorded once. Broader study findings: TCR beta diversity was tightly associated with the proportion of naive T cells. Estimated diversity that came from one million T cells was considered an underestimate.

Germline values: CDR1 SEHNR, CDR2 FQNEAQ (reference sequence). Germline trimming cut 5 bases from V and 1 base from J; bases unmatched to any gene: 2. The CDR3 runs 14 residues. This same sample was also part of a study on T cells of mothers and their children. That paper adds: Each donor was one of three healthy Caucasian mothers or one of their six children.

Specimen: blood. The gene calls are TRBV7-9 and TRBJ2-1; 7 bases agree with TRBD1. The sequence was collected from a girl between 2 and 10 years old in good health. For the CDR3, the DNA is TGTGCCAGCAGCGGACAGGATTCCTACAATGAGCAGTTCTTC. This gives the protein CASSGQDSYNEQFF.